This T cell receptor beta chain was retrieved from a study of T cell repertoires in cytomegalovirus infection (dated by TCRdb to the late 2010s). With respect to the entire study: Donor HLA type was relevant to the analysis, because carriage of CMV infection together with the matching HLA type was indicated by public TCR beta signatures. Study-level results and caveats: In both this cohort and an independent 352-donor cohort, the cumulative frequency of public TCR beta family members distinguished carriers of CMV infection plus the relevant HLA type. In the ex vivo response, HLA-C-restricted CMV-specific TCR beta clonotypes were dominant, and in two of eight donors the single most frequent clonotype came from this HLA-C-restricted group.

On this clonotype: The antigen it recognizes is unknown. Base quality data are lacking; no much larger clone is found one base away.

Sequencing relied on an Illumina HiSeq 1500. In-frame beta chains were kept once TCRdb had trimmed the public reads at Q25 with fastp and called clones with MiXCR. Under each unique CDR3 protein, matching rows form one entry showing the most common genes and DNA. For this sample the table gives 350,000 to 500,000 distinct CDR3 sequences, of which about 33% were detected only once. Of the sample, approximately 15% falls within the top ten clones. From a lookup of the germline V gene, CDR1 and CDR2 are SGHDN and FVKESK. A distance of 10 bases separates the germline ends of V and J, which lose 4 bases and 7 bases respectively. From its cysteine to its phenylalanine, the CDR3 spans 12 amino acids. Only CDR3 DNA remains: 36 bases, in frame from the first base.

Sequencing was performed on PBMCs. The TCR was taken from a human donor in good health (CMV status not recorded). Some clones in this sample may be carry-over from other donors' samples. The V gene is TRBV14 and the J gene is TRBJ2-5; a tentative D call is TRBD2 (5 bases match). The CDR3 loop reads CASSPSRGTQYF. The DNA sequence reads TGTGCCAGCAGCCCGAGTCGGGGGACCCAGTACTTC.